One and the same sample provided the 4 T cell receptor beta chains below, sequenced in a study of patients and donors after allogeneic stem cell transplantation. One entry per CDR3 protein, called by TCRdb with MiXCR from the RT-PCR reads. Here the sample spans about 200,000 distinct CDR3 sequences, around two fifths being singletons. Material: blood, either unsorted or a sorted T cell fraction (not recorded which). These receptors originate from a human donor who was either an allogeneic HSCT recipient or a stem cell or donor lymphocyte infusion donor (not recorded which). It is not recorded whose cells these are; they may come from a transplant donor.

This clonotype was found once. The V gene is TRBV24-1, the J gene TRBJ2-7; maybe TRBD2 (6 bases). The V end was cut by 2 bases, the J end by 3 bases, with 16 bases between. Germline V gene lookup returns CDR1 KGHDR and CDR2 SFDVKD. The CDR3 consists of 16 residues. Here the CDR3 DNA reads TGTGCCACCAGTGATTCGCAGGGTGGGGGACTCTACGAGCAGTACTTC. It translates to CATSDSQGGGLYEQYF.

The CDR3: CSARTGTGDTDTQYF. CDR3 bases: TGCAGTGCTAGAACCGGGACAGGCGACACAGATACGCAGTATTTT. This chain links TRBV20-1 with TRBJ2-3; 8 positions agree with TRBD1. The junction had 6 bases not matched to a gene; V was cut back by 2 bases and J by 2 bases. This CDR3 comprises 15 residues. Germline CDR1 reads DFQATT; CDR2 reads SNEGSKA (reference sequence).

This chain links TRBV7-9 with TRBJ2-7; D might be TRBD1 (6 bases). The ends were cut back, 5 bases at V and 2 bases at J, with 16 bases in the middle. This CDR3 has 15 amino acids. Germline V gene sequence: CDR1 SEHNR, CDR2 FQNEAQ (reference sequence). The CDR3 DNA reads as TGTGCCAGCAGCCCTCCGGACAGCCGCCCCTACGAGCAGTACTTC. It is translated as CASSPPDSRPYEQYF.

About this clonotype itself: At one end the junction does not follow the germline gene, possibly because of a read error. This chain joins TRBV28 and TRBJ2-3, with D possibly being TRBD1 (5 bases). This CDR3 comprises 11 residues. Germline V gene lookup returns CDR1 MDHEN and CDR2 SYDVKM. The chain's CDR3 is CASSLRDRQYF. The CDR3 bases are TGTGCCAGCAGCCTCAGGGATAGGCAGTATTTT.